The text below deals with one T cell receptor beta chain. In germline, CDR1 is LGHDT, CDR2 YNNKEL (reference sequence). The trim removed 4 bases at V and 5 bases at J, leaving 10 bases unmatched. The CDR3 contains 15 residues. These data belong to a study of blood T cell repertoires in COVID-19. Overall study context: Samples came from the United States, Italy and Spain, spanning acute and convalescent COVID-19. The analysed material was cDNA or gDNA that came from T cells, B-cell-depleted T cells, or PBMCs.

Only in-frame clones appear in the TCRdb table, and some are missing; sequencing was by immunoSEQ multiplex PCR. The sample has 200,000 to 250,000 clones, under 90% seen once. Material: peripheral blood. This sequence joins TRBV3-1 (or the pseudogene TRBV3-2) and TRBJ1-1; 7 bases match TRBD1. The source of this sequence is a man aged 45-65 years with acute or convalescent COVID-19. The CDR3 region has the DNA TGTGCCAGCAGCCGAGCGACAGGGTTAACAACTGAAGCTTTCTTT. Its translation: CASSRATGLTTEAFF.